This T cell receptor (beta chain) was identified in a study of shared clonotypes between healthy human individuals. The sample holds a few counts of this clone. The antigen is not known. Produced via immunoSEQ multiplex PCR; TCRdb's table is partial and in-frame only. Of 2 million to 2.5 million clones in the sample, 80% to 95% were seen once. Overall study results and limits: Naive subsets typically showed greater estimated richness than memory subsets. Sampling covered blood only; tissue repertoires likely differ.

The study enrolled healthy HIV-negative adults without recent acute infections or vaccinations as donors. A split of CD4+ cells into CD45RA+ naive and CD45RA-negative memory subsets was performed. This CDR3 has 13 amino acids. The V end lost 0 bases, the J end lost 15 bases, and 14 bases lay between the germline ends. Germline V CDR1 and CDR2: MNHEY, SMNVEV (reference sequence). This sequence joins TRBV27 and TRBJ2-2, with D perhaps TRBD1 (5 bases). The TCR sequence derives from a man younger than 35 in good health. Some clones in this sample may be carry-over from other donors' samples. The specimen was naive CD4+ T cells from PBMCs. The subset: CD45RA+ positively selected. Here the CDR3 DNA reads TGTGCCAGCAGTTTATCAGCAGGGCCAAGAATGTTTTTT. Translated, it gives CASSLSAGPRMFF.